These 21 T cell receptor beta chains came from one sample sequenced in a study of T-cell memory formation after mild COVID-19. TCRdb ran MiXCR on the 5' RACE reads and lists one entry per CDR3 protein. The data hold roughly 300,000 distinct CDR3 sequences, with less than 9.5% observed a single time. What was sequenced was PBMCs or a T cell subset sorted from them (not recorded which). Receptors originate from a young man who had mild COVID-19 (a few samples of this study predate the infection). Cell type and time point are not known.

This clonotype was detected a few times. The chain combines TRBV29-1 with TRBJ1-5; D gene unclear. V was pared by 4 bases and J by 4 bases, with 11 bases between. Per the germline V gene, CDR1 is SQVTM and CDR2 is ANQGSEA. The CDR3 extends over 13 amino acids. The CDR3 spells CSVVDGSNQPQHF. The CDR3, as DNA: TGCAGCGTTGTGGACGGATCGAATCAGCCCCAGCATTTT.

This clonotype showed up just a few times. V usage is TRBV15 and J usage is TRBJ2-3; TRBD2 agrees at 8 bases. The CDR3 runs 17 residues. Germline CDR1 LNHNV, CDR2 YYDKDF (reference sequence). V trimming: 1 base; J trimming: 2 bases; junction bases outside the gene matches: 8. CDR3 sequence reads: CATSRVRGGRPTDTQYF. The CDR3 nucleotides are TGTGCCACCAGCAGAGTACGGGGGGGACGTCCCACAGATACGCAGTATTTT.

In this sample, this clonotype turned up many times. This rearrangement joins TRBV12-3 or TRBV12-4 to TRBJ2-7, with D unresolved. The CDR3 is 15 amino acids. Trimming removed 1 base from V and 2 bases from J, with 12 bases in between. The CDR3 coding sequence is TGTGCCAGCAGTTTAGTGTCAGCTCTAACCTACGAGCAGTACTTC. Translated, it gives CASSLVSALTYEQYF.

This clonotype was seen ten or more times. In DNA, the CDR3 is TGTGCCAGCAGATCCCAGGGGGGATTTAGCACAGATACGCAGTATTTT. It specifies CASRSQGGFSTDTQYF. This chain joins TRBV5-5 and TRBJ2-3, with a weak D call TRBD1 (7 bases). This CDR3 comprises 16 residues. V dropped 5 bases and J dropped 0 bases, with 16 bases sitting between them. In germline, CDR1 is SGHKS, CDR2 YYEKEE (reference sequence).

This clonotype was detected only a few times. In DNA, the CDR3 is TGTGCCAGCAGCTATGGGTTGGCCGGGGAGCTGTTTTTT. It specifies CASSYGLAGELFF. This chain connects TRBV11-2 to TRBJ2-2; D uncertain. V was clipped by 4 bases and J by 6 bases, with 9 bases between them. Looked up from germline, CDR1 is SGHAT and CDR2 is FQNNGV. CDR3 length: 13 residues.

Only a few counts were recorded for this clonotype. Here the CDR3 DNA reads TGTGCCAGCAGCTACCCTTGGGCTGAAGCTTTCTTT. Encoded protein: CASSYPWAEAFF. This sequence joins TRBV7-9 and TRBJ1-1; D unresolved. The ends were cut back, 4 bases at V and 6 bases at J, with 9 bases in the middle. This CDR3 contains 12 residues. CDR1 and CDR2 (germline): SEHNR, FQNEAQ (reference sequence).

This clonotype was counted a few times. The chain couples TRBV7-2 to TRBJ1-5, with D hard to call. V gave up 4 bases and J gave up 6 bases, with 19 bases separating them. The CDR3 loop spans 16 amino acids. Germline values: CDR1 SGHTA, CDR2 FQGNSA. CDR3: CASSSLPAGGGQPQHF. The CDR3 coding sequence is TGTGCCAGCAGCTCCCTACCGGCGGGCGGCGGTCAGCCCCAGCATTTT. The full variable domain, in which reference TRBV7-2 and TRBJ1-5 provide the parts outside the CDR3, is GAGVSQSPSNKVTEKGKDVELRCDPISGHTALYWYRQSLGQGLEFLIYFQGNSAPDKSGLPSDRFSAERTGGSVSTLTIQRTQQEDSAVYLCASSSLPAGGGQPQHFGDGTRLSIL.

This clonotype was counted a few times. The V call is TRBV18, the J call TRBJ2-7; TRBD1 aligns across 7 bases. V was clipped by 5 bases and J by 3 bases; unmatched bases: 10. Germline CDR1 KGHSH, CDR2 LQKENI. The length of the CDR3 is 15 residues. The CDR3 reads CASSTLEGAGYEQYF. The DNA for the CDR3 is TGTGCCAGCTCAACGCTCGAGGGGGCTGGCTACGAGCAGTACTTC.

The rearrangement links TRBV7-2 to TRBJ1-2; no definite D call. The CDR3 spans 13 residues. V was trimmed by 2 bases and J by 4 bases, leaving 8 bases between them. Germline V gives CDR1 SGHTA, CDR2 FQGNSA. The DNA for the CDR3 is TGTGCCAGCAGCTTAAGCCACTTCTATGGCTACACCTTC. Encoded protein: CASSLSHFYGYTF.

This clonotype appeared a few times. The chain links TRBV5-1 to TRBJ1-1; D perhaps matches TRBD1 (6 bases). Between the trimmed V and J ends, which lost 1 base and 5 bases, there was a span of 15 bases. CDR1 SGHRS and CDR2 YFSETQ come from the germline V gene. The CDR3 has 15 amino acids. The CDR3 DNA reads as TGCGCCAGCAGCTTGACCCCCGACAGGTTTACTGAAGCTTTCTTT. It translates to CASSLTPDRFTEAFF.

The CDR3 region is CASSAAQGIGELFF. CDR3 in DNA: TGCGCCAGCAGCGCGGCACAGGGAATCGGGGAGCTGTTTTTT. The chain uses TRBV5-1 and TRBJ2-2, with D maybe TRBD1 (6 bases). V was trimmed by 4 bases and J by 7 bases, leaving 14 bases between them. The CDR3 sequence is 14 residues long. CDR1 is SGHRS and CDR2 is YFSETQ in the germline V gene.

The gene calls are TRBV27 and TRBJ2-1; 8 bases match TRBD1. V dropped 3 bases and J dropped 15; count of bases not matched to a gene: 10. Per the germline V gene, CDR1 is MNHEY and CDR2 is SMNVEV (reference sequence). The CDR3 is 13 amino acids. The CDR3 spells CASSFGQGGVGFF. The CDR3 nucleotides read TGTGCCAGCAGTTTTGGACAGGGCGGGGTGGGGTTCTTC.

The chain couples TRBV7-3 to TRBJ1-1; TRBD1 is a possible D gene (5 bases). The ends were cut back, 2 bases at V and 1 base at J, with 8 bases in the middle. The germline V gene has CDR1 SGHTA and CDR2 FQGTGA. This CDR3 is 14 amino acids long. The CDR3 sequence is CASSLSTGNTEAFF. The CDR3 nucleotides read TGTGCCAGCAGCTTATCTACAGGGAACACTGAAGCTTTCTTT.

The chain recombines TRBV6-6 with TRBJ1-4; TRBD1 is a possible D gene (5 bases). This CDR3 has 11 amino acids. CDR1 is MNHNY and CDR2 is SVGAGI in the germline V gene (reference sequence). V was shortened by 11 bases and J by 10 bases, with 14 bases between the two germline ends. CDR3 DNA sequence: TGTGCCGGGGGACCACTGGGAAAACTGTTTTTT. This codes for CAGGPLGKLFF.

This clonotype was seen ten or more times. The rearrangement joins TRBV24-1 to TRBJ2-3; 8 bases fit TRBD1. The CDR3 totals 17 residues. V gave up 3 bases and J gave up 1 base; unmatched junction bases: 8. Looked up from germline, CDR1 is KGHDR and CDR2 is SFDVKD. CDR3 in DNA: TGTGCCACCAGTGATCCGAGGGACAGGCAAGGCACAGATACGCAGTATTTT. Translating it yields CATSDPRDRQGTDTQYF.

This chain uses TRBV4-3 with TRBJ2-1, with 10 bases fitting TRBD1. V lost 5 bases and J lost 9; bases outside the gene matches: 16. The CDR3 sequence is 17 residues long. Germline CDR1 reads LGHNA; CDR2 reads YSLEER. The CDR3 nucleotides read TGCGCCAGCAGCGACCACCTCCGGGACAGGGGAAATACTGAGCAGTTCTTC. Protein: CASSDHLRDRGNTEQFF.

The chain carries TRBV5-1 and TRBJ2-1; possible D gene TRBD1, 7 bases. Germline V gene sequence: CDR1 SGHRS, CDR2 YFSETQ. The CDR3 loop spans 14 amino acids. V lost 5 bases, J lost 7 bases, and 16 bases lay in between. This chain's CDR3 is CASSLRQGGNEQFF. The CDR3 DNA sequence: TGCGCCAGCAGTCTGAGGCAGGGGGGAAATGAGCAGTTCTTC. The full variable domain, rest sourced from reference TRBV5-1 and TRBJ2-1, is KAGVTQTPRYLIKTRGQQVTLSCSPISGHRSVSWYQQTPGQGLQFLFEYFSETQRNKGNFPGRFSGRQFSNSRSEMNVSTLELGDSALYLCASSLRQGGNEQFFGPGTRLTVL.

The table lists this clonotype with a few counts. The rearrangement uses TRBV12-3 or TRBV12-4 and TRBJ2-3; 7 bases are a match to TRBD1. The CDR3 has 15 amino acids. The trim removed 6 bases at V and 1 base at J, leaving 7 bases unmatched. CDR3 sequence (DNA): TGTGCCAGCAGCAGAGACAGGGTGGGCACAGATACGCAGTATTTT. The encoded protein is CASSRDRVGTDTQYF.

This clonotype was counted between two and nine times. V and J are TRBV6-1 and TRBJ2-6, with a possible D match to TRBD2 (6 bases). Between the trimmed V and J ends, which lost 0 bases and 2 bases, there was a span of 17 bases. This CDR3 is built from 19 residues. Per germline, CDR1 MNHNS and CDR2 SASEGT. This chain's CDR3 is CASSEAFRTGVAGANVLTF. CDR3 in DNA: TGTGCCAGCAGTGAAGCTTTTAGGACGGGGGTAGCTGGGGCCAACGTCCTGACTTTC.

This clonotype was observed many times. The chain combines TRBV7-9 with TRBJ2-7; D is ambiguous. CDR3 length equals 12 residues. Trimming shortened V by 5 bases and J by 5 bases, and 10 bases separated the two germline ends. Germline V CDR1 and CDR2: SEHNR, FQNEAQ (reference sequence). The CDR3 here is CASSPIVDEQYF. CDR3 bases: TGTGCCAGCAGCCCAATTGTGGACGAGCAGTACTTC.

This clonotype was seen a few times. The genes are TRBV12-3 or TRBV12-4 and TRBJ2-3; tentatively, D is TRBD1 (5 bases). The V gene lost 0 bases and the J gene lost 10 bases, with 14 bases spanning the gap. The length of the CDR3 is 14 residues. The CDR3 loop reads CASSLALGAPPQYF. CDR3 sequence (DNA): TGTGCCAGCAGTTTAGCCTTAGGGGCCCCTCCGCAGTATTTT.